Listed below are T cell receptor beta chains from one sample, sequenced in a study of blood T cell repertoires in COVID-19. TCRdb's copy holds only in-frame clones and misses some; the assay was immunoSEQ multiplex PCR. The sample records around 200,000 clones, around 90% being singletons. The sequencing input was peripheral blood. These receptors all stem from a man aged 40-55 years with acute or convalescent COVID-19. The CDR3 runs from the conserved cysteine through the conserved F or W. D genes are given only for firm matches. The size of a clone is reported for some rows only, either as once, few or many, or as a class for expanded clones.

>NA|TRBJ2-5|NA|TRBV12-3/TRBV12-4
CASGGAYEETQYF
TGTGCCAGCGGGGGGGCGTATGAAGAGACCCAGTACTTC
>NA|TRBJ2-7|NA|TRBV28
CASSSVTGTSSYEQYF
TGTGCCAGCAGTTCCGTGACAGGGACTAGCTCCTACGAGCAGTACTTC
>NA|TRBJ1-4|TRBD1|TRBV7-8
CASSLGTANEKLFF
TGTGCCAGCAGCTTGGGGACAGCTAATGAAAAACTGTTTTTT
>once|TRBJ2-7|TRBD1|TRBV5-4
CASSSPDRGREQYF
TGTGCCAGCAGCTCGCCGGACAGGGGTCGCGAGCAGTACTTC
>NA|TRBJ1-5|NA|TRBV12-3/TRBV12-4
CASSLSGQPQHF
TGTGCCAGCAGTTTATCGGGTCAGCCCCAGCATTTT
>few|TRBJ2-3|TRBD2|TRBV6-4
CASSALAGGTDTQYF
TGTGCCAGCAGTGCACTAGCGGGGGGCACAGATACGCAGTATTTT
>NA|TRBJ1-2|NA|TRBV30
CAANSGSYTF
TGTGCCGCTAATAGCGGAAGCTACACCTTC
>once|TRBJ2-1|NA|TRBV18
CASSPPYRAPGNEQFF
TGTGCCAGCTCACCACCGTACAGAGCCCCAGGGAATGAGCAGTTCTTC
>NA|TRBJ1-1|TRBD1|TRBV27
CASSNLQGGNTEAFF
TGTGCCAGCAGTAACCTACAGGGGGGGAACACTGAAGCTTTCTTT
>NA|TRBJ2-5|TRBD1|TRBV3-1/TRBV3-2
CASSQDRDRGLPEQETQYF
TGTGCCAGCAGCCAAGATAGGGACAGGGGGCTCCCCGAACAAGAGACCCAGTACTTC
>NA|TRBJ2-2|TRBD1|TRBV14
CASSQQGEPGELFF
TGTGCCAGCAGCCAGCAGGGGGAACCCGGGGAGCTGTTTTTT
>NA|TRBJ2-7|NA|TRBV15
CATSRDRSRPARQYF
TGTGCCACCAGCAGAGATCGGAGTCGTCCGGCGCGGCAGTACTTC
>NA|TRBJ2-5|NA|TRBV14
CASSQPFETQYF
TGTGCCAGCAGCCAACCCTTCGAGACCCAGTACTTC
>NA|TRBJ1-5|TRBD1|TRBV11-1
CASSPTGVGQPQHF
TGTGCCAGCAGCCCGACAGGGGTCGGACAGCCCCAGCATTTT
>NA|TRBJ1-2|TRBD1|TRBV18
CASFPDRGRTYGYTF
TGTGCCAGCTTCCCGGACAGGGGGCGAACCTATGGCTACACCTTC
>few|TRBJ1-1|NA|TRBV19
CASSWRGMNTEAFF
TGTGCCAGTAGTTGGAGGGGCATGAACACTGAAGCTTTCTTT
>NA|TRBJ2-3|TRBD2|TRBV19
CASSIGSIAGGLTDTQYF
TGTGCCAGTAGTATAGGGTCGATAGCGGGGGGCCTCACAGATACGCAGTATTTT
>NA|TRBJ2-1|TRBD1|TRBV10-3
CAINQGEYNEQFF
TGTGCCATCAACCAGGGGGAATACAATGAGCAGTTCTTC
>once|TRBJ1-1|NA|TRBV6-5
CASSRTLLGGTEAFF
TGTGCCAGCAGTCGTACCCTTTTGGGGGGGACTGAAGCTTTCTTT
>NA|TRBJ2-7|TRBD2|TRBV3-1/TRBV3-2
CASSIAGGPYEQYF
TGTGCCAGCAGCATAGCGGGGGGCCCCTACGAGCAGTACTTC
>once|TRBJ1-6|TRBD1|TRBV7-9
CASSQQGGPNSPLHF
TGTGCCAGCAGCCAGCAGGGGGGCCCTAATTCACCCCTCCACTTT
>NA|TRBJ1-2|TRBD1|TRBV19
CASSASRGPANYGYTF
TGTGCCAGTAGTGCCTCCAGGGGGCCAGCTAACTATGGCTACACCTTC
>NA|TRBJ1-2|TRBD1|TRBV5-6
CASSFGQGVPRGYTF
TGTGCCAGCAGCTTTGGACAGGGGGTCCCCCGTGGCTACACCTTC
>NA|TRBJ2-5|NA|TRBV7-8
CASSSIAQETQYF
TGTGCCAGCAGCTCCATAGCGCAAGAGACCCAGTACTTC
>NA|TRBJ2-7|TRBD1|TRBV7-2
CASSLAGTANYEQYF
TGTGCCAGCAGCTTAGCAGGGACAGCCAACTACGAGCAGTACTTC
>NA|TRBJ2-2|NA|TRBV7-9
CASSLVATPNTGELFF
TGTGCCAGCAGCTTAGTCGCTACCCCCAACACCGGGGAGCTGTTTTTT
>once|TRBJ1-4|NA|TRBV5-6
CASSFRRGLMEKLFF
TGTGCCAGCAGCTTTAGGAGGGGCTTGATGGAAAAACTGTTTTTT
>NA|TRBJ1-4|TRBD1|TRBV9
CASSAVTGGDEKLFF
TGTGCCAGCAGCGCTGTCACAGGGGGAGATGAAAAACTGTTTTTT